This T cell receptor (beta chain) was sequenced during a study of low-dose radiotherapy and immunotherapy resistance in tumors. Background on the study: Cohort 2's total reached 13 Gy over 26 weeks, at 1 Gy per fraction every two weeks. With cycle 1 day 1 as the start, patients took oral aspirin 300 mg daily for four cycles.

This clonotype was found many times. Time point described: after trial treatment. Specified treatment: LDRT plus nivolumab, ipilimumab, low-dose cyclophosphamide and aspirin (RACIN trial). CDR3 size: 17 residues. CDR1 is KGHDR, CDR2 SFDVKD, per germline. V lost 4 bases to trimming and J lost 6 bases; unmatched junction nucleotides: 15. TRAV- and TRBV-specific primers, spanning alpha and beta chains, primed first-strand cDNA. TCRs underwent 15 to 25 PCR cycles of amplification with a constant-region primer and V-primer adapter. TCRdb re-called the reads with MiXCR, one entry per CDR3 protein. This sample has 95,000 to 100,000 distinct CDR3 sequences, with around 21% found just once.

V usage is TRBV24-1 and J usage is TRBJ2-3, with 7 nucleotides matching TRBD1. This TCR came from a male donor with prostate cancer. The sample consisted of PBMCs, taken after low-dose radiotherapy plus immunotherapy. The CDR3 sequence is CATSDSTGNGERDTQYF. The DNA for the CDR3 is TGTGCCACCAGTGACTCGACAGGGAACGGTGAGAGGGATACGCAGTATTTT.